Shown below are 24 T cell receptor beta chains from a single sample sequenced in a study of Ad26.COV2.S vaccination and SARS-CoV-2 variants. Libraries were prepared by immunoSEQ multiplex PCR; TCRdb keeps only in-frame clonotypes and omits some of them. The repertoire holds some 390,000 clones, with about 85% as singletons. The treatment: some 20 received Ad26.COV2.S at low or high dose, single or two shots; 5 received placebo; per-sample allocation not given. Vaccine and placebo recipients were sampled on day 63 after the first injection. The source was peripheral blood, collected in a trial of Ad26.COV2.S vaccine versus placebo. The receptor source for this set is a person aged 18-65 years who received the Ad26.COV2.S COVID-19 vaccine or a placebo.

J is TRBJ2-5 and V is TRBV6-1; D gene ambiguous. CDR3 length: 12 residues. Looked up from germline, CDR1 is MNHNS and CDR2 is SASEGT. Between the trimmed V and J ends, which lost 6 bases and 0 bases, there was a span of 5 bases. The CDR3 bases are TGTGCCAGCAGCCCCTACCAAGAGACCCAGTACTTC. Its protein is CASSPYQETQYF.

J is TRBJ1-2 and V is TRBV7-9; D perhaps matches TRBD1 (6 bases). V shed 10 bases and J shed 2 bases, with 17 bases lying between them. CDR1 and CDR2 (germline): SEHNR, FQNEAQ (reference sequence). The CDR3 sequence is 14 residues long. The CDR3 loop reads CATQKGQVNYGYTF. For the CDR3, the DNA is TGTGCCACACAAAAGGGACAAGTAAACTATGGCTACACCTTC.

The chain has TRBV6-1 and TRBJ1-1, with D possibly TRBD1 on 6 matching bases. Germline CDR1 MNHNS, CDR2 SASEGT. With 2 bases removed from V and 4 bases from J, the gap between germline ends came to 17 bases. This CDR3 is 16 amino acids long. As DNA, the CDR3 is TGTGCCAGCAGTGAATGGCAGGGCAGGGGTTCCACTGAAGCTTTCTTT. It codes for CASSEWQGRGSTEAFF.

The CDR3 DNA reads as TGTGCCAGCAGCCCAATTCCCCAAGCGGGGGCCTTGGGAGGCTACACCTTC. Protein: CASSPIPQAGALGGYTF. The rearrangement joins TRBV7-2 to TRBJ1-2; possibly TRBD1 for D (6 bases). The CDR3 totals 17 residues. V lost 5 bases, J lost 8 bases, and 27 bases lay in between. Germline V gene sequence: CDR1 SGHTA, CDR2 FQGNSA.

The chain couples TRBV11-2 to TRBJ2-7; TRBD1 might be the D (6 bases). From germline, CDR1 is SGHAT and CDR2 FQNNGV. V gave up 1 base and J gave up 5 bases, with 12 bases separating them. The CDR3 sequence is 14 residues long. In nucleotides, the CDR3 is TGTGCCAGCAGCTTAGCCGGAAGGGGGAACGAGCAGTACTTC. It yields the protein CASSLAGRGNEQYF.

The V gene is TRBV4-1, the J gene TRBJ2-7; TRBD1 is a possible D gene (5 bases). Germline V gives CDR1 MGHRA, CDR2 YSYEKL. The CDR3 spans 16 residues. The V and J ends lost 2 bases and 0 bases respectively, with 14 bases between them. The CDR3 DNA is TGCGCCAGCAGCCAAAGTCTAGGGGTTAGCTCCTACGAGCAGTACTTC. Its translation is CASSQSLGVSSYEQYF.

The chain carries TRBV20-1 and TRBJ1-1, with D perhaps TRBD1 (5 bases). Per the germline V gene, CDR1 is DFQATT and CDR2 is SNEGSKA (reference sequence). This CDR3 is built from 11 residues. The CDR3 sequence is CSVGRDTEAFF. In nucleotides, the CDR3 is TGCTCAGTCGGCAGGGACACTGAAGCTTTCTTT.

V is TRBV18 and J is TRBJ1-2, with no clear D. Germline values: CDR1 KGHSH, CDR2 LQKENI. The CDR3 is 14 amino acids. The ends were cut back, 3 bases at V and 8 bases at J, with 16 bases in the middle. The CDR3 sequence: CASSPSTTRTGYTF. In DNA form, the CDR3 reads TGTGCCAGCTCACCCTCGACAACCCGGACGGGCTACACCTTC.

The chain couples TRBV4-1 to TRBJ2-5; D remains unclear. The V end was cut by 0 bases, the J end by 6 bases, with 23 bases between. This CDR3 is 18 amino acids long. CDR1 and CDR2 (germline): MGHRA, YSYEKL. CDR3 sequence: CASSQDQAWAAEEKTQYF. The CDR3 DNA reads TGCGCCAGCAGCCAAGATCAGGCGTGGGCGGCAGAAGAAAAGACCCAGTACTTC.

This clone was counted once. V usage is TRBV18 and J usage is TRBJ1-3; 11 bases agree with TRBD1. Trimming at V came to 3 bases and at J to 4 bases, leaving 8 bases not matched to a gene. The CDR3 runs to 17 residues. CDR1 is KGHSH, CDR2 LQKENI, per germline. For the CDR3, the DNA is TGTGCCAGCTCACCTCGGACAGGGGGCTTGTCGGGAAACACCATATATTTT. Its protein is CASSPRTGGLSGNTIYF.

V is TRBV19 and J is TRBJ2-1, with D possibly TRBD1 on 6 matching bases. The CDR3 is 15 residues long. Looked up from germline, CDR1 is LNHDA and CDR2 is SQIVND (reference sequence). Trimming shortened V by 6 bases and J by 2 bases, and 14 bases separated the two germline ends. This chain's CDR3 is CASRKTGITYNEQFF. CDR3 in DNA: TGTGCCAGTAGGAAAACAGGGATAACCTACAATGAGCAGTTCTTC.

V usage is TRBV12-5 and J usage is TRBJ2-1; D is unresolved. This CDR3 has 12 amino acids. Germline lookup yields CDR1 LGHNT and CDR2 FRNRAP. V was cut by 0 bases and J by 9 bases, with 6 bases left in between. The CDR3 DNA reads as TGTGCTAGTGGTTTGGTACGGAGTGAGCAGTTCTTC. Its protein product is CASGLVRSEQFF.

A few counts support this clone. This chain joins TRBV30 and TRBJ1-2, with D unclear. The CDR3 is 13 amino acids. Looked up from germline, CDR1 is GTSNPN and CDR2 is SVGIG (reference sequence). The germline V and J ends were trimmed by 2 bases and 2 bases, with 9 bases remaining between them. The CDR3 DNA reads TGTGCCTGGAGTACTCAAGGGAACTATGGCTACACCTTC. Its translation is CAWSTQGNYGYTF. Full variable domain (remainder filled in from reference TRBV30 and TRBJ1-2): SQTIHQWPATLVQPVGSPLSLECTVEGTSNPNLYWYRQAAGRGLQLLFYSVGIGQISSEVPQNLSASRPQDRQFILSSKKLLLSDSGFYLCAWSTQGNYGYTFGSGTRLTVV.

V is TRBV4-1 and J is TRBJ2-3, with 7 positions matching TRBD1. The CDR3 consists of 13 residues. V shed 5 bases and J 6 bases; nucleotides not matched to a gene: 5. The germline CDR1 and CDR2 sequences are MGHRA and YSYEKL. The CDR3 loop is CASSSDREDTQYF. The CDR3 bases are TGCGCCAGCAGCTCCGACAGGGAGGATACGCAGTATTTT.

V usage is TRBV9 and J usage is TRBJ2-2, with D possibly being TRBD1 (5 bases). V was pared by 0 bases and J by 4 bases, with 13 bases between. Germline V CDR1 and CDR2: SGDLS, YYNGEE. This CDR3 region has 16 residues. CDR3 sequence (DNA): TGTGCCAGCAGCGTAGCTTTGGGGCTCGGCACCGGGGAGCTGTTTTTT. Its translation: CASSVALGLGTGELFF.

This clone has a single count. The V and J genes are TRBV19 and TRBJ1-6; D is ambiguous. V lost 4 bases and J 7 bases, leaving 5 bases between the germline ends. Germline assignment: CDR1 LNHDA and CDR2 SQIVND (reference sequence). The CDR3 has 12 amino acids. This chain's CDR3 is CASSSQNSPLHF. CDR3 DNA sequence: TGTGCCAGTAGTAGCCAGAATTCACCCCTCCACTTT. The full variable domain, in which reference TRBV19 and TRBJ1-6 provide the parts outside the CDR3, is DGGITQSPKYLFRKEGQNVTLSCEQNLNHDAMYWYRQDPGQGLRLIYYSQIVNDFQKGDIAEGYSVSREKKESFPLTVTSAQKNPTAFYLCASSSQNSPLHFGNGTRLTVT.

Turning to this clone: The sample carries other DNA sequences with the same CDR3. The gene calls are TRBV7-8 and TRBJ1-6, with 9 bases that match TRBD1. The CDR3 sequence is 15 residues long. The germline V gene has CDR1 SGHVS and CDR2 FQNEAQ. V shed 5 bases, J shed 7 bases, and the junction held 6 bases outside the gene matches. CDR3 bases: TGTGCCAGCAGCCCTCAGACAGGGGGGAATTCACCCCTCCACTTT. It encodes CASSPQTGGNSPLHF.

This chain uses TRBV9 with TRBJ1-6; possibly TRBD1 for D (5 bases). The CDR3 totals 14 residues. Looked up from germline, CDR1 is SGDLS and CDR2 is YYNGEE. V dropped 0 bases and J dropped 10 bases, with 11 bases sitting between them. The CDR3 DNA reads TGTGCCAGCAGCGTAGTTGGGGGGAACTCACCCCTCCACTTT. Protein sequence: CASSVVGGNSPLHF.

V usage is TRBV5-1 and J usage is TRBJ2-7; 7 bases align to TRBD1. Germline V gives CDR1 SGHRS, CDR2 YFSETQ. After removal of 5 bases from V and 2 bases from J, the junction contained 10 bases not matched to a gene. The CDR3 consists of 15 residues. CDR3 nucleotide sequence: TGCGCCAGCAGTTATACCGGGACAGATCCCTACGAGCAGTACTTC. Encoded protein: CASSYTGTDPYEQYF.

This chain joins TRBV6-5 and TRBJ1-2; D ambiguous. Germline CDR1 is MNHEY and CDR2 is SVGAGI. The CDR3 is made up of 12 amino acids. Trimming took 6 bases from V and 8 from J, leaving 13 bases between them. The CDR3 loop reads CASRAANLGYTF. For the CDR3, the DNA is TGTGCCAGCAGGGCGGCGAATTTGGGCTACACCTTC.

J is TRBJ2-3 and V is TRBV3-1 (or the pseudogene TRBV3-2), with 7 bases that match TRBD1. The CDR3 runs to 13 residues. J gave up 4 bases and V 3 bases, and 1 base lay outside the gene matches. Germline V lookup: CDR1 LGHDT, CDR2 YNNKEL (reference sequence). The CDR3 reads CASSQGQPDTQYF. CDR3 DNA: TGTGCCAGCAGCCAGGGACAGCCAGATACGCAGTATTTT.

The chain is built from TRBV7-2 and TRBJ1-2, with D perhaps matching TRBD1 (5 bases). CDR3 length: 17 amino acids. CDR1 is SGHTA and CDR2 is FQGNSA in the germline V gene. Trimming shortened V by 5 bases and J by 2 bases, and 21 bases separated the two germline ends. The CDR3 nucleotides read TGTGCCAGCAGCCGTTTCGAGCTACAGGATTCCAACTATGGCTACACCTTC. Translating gives CASSRFELQDSNYGYTF.

Concerning this clone: Other DNA sequences in the sample encode the same CDR3. The gene calls are TRBV5-1 and TRBJ1-3; D uncertain. V shed 0 bases and J shed 4 bases, with 8 bases lying between them. CDR1 SGHRS and CDR2 YFSETQ come from the germline V gene. The CDR3 is made up of 14 amino acids. The CDR3 here is CASSLAGRGNTIYF. DNA of the CDR3: TGCGCCAGCAGCTTGGCGGGGAGGGGAAACACCATATATTTT.

The chain combines TRBV15 with TRBJ1-1, with D possibly being TRBD1 (5 bases). Germline assignment: CDR1 LNHNV and CDR2 YYDKDF (reference sequence). Trimming stripped 5 bases from V and 8 bases from J, with 18 bases between. There are 14 residues in the CDR3. The CDR3 bases are TGTGCCACCAGCGAAGGGGCGGGGTCTGGCGAAGCTTTCTTT. Protein product: CATSEGAGSGEAFF. The full variable domain, rest sourced from reference TRBV15 and TRBJ1-1, is DAMVIQNPRYQVTQFGKPVTLSCSQTLNHNVMYWYQQKSSQAPKLLFHYYDKDFNNEADTPDNFQSRRPNTSFCFLDIRSPGLGDTAMYLCATSEGAGSGEAFFGQGTRLTVV.